Listed here are 18 T cell receptor beta chains from one sample, sequenced in a study of T cell changes during pregnancy in multiple sclerosis. This table comes from immunoSEQ multiplex PCR, and its TCRdb copy is limited to in-frame clones, with some not included. The data show fewer than 35,000 clones, around 90% seen once. The sequencing used CD4+ T cells from peripheral blood mononuclear cells, collected in the third trimester of pregnancy. Receptors originate from a female donor in good health, enrolled as a control in a pregnancy study.

The rearrangement links TRBV29-1 to TRBJ1-4; 7 bases are shared with TRBD1. V gave up 6 bases and J gave up 2 bases; unmatched junction bases: 3. This CDR3 contains 13 residues. Looked up from germline, CDR1 is SQVTM and CDR2 is ANQGSEA. CDR3 in DNA: TGCAGCGTAGCGACAGGGACTAATGAAAAACTGTTTTTT. Translated, it gives CSVATGTNEKLFF.

This clone was detected a few times. The chain is built from TRBV30 and TRBJ1-2; TRBD1 is a possible D gene (5 bases). Germline V gene lookup returns CDR1 GTSNPN and CDR2 SVGIG (reference sequence). Trimming left V 3 bases short and J 0 bases short, with 11 bases between. CDR3 length equals 14 residues. CDR3 loop: CAWRAGTSNYGYTF. The CDR3 DNA is TGTGCCTGGAGGGCCGGGACTTCTAACTATGGCTACACCTTC.

DNA of the CDR3: TGTGCCAGCAGCCCCGACAGGGCGGGGGGCAATGAGCAGTTCTTC. Translation: CASSPDRAGGNEQFF. V is TRBV7-2 and J is TRBJ2-1, with D maybe TRBD2 (8 bases). Looked up from germline, CDR1 is SGHTA and CDR2 is FQGNSA. The length of the CDR3 is 15 residues. V lost 5 bases and J 6 bases, leaving 17 bases between the germline ends.

The chain has TRBV11-2 and TRBJ2-1; D not resolved. With 4 bases removed from V and 3 bases from J, the gap between germline ends came to 10 bases. Germline lookup yields CDR1 SGHAT and CDR2 FQNNGV. CDR3 length equals 14 residues. CDR3 DNA: TGTGCCAGCAGCTCGTTAGATATCTACAATGAGCAGTTCTTC. Amino acid sequence: CASSSLDIYNEQFF.

The rearrangement joins TRBV5-4 to TRBJ2-2, with D perhaps matching TRBD1 (8 bases). The CDR3 has 16 amino acids. The V gene lost 9 bases and the J gene lost 6 bases, with 24 bases spanning the gap. CDR1 and CDR2 from the germline V gene are SGHNT and YYREEE (reference sequence). The CDR3 DNA is TGTGCCACCAAGGGGGGGCAGGGGGCAATGGCCGGGGAGCTGTTTTTT. As protein: CATKGGQGAMAGELFF. The full variable domain, completed using reference TRBV5-4 and TRBJ2-2, is ETGVTQSPTHLIKTRGQQVTLRCSSQSGHNTVSWYQQALGQGPQFIFQYYREEENGRGNFPPRFSGLQFPNYSSELNVNALELDDSALYLCATKGGQGAMAGELFFGEGSRLTVL.

The chain combines TRBV7-2 with TRBJ2-6; 7 bases are shared with TRBD1. From germline, CDR1 is SGHTA and CDR2 FQGNSA. The ends lost 8 bases at V and 4 bases at J; junction bases unmatched: 5. CDR3 length: 14 amino acids. The CDR3 region has the DNA TGTGCCAGCGCACAGGGGTCAGGGGCCAACGTCCTGACTTTC. Translating gives CASAQGSGANVLTF.

This clone was observed a single time. The chain recombines TRBV5-8 with TRBJ2-7, with TRBD1 matching over 8 bases. V trimming: 6 bases; J trimming: 2 bases; junction bases outside the gene matches: 4. This CDR3 is built from 13 residues. Germline assignment: CDR1 SGHTS and CDR2 YDEGEE. The CDR3 loop reads CASTRTGTYEQYF. The CDR3 bases are TGTGCCAGCACCCGGACAGGGACCTACGAGCAGTACTTC.

DNA of the CDR3: TGTGCCAGTAGAGGAGGGGGCGGCAATCAGCCCCAGCATTTT. It yields the protein CASRGGGGNQPQHF. The chain joins TRBV19 to TRBJ1-5; 7 positions match TRBD1. Germline lookup yields CDR1 LNHDA and CDR2 SQIVND (reference sequence). V dropped 6 bases and J dropped 2; count of bases not matched to a gene: 4. This CDR3 region has 14 residues. Filled out from reference TRBV19 and TRBJ1-5, the complete variable domain reads DGGITQSPKYLFRKEGQNVTLSCEQNLNHDAMYWYRQDPGQGLRLIYYSQIVNDFQKGDIAEGYSVSREKKESFPLTVTSAQKNPTAFYLCASRGGGGNQPQHFGDGTRLSIL.

This sequence joins TRBV19 and TRBJ2-2; tentatively, D is TRBD1 (6 bases). The CDR3 is 13 amino acids. Germline lookup yields CDR1 LNHDA and CDR2 SQIVND (reference sequence). V was clipped by 6 bases and J by 3 bases, with 8 bases between them. The CDR3 nucleotides read TGTGCCAGTAGCCACAGGGACACCGGGGAGCTGTTTTTT. Translated, it gives CASSHRDTGELFF.

J is TRBJ2-7 and V is TRBV19, with D perhaps TRBD2 (5 bases). Trimming took off 3 bases at V and 5 bases at J, with 17 bases between the two ends. The CDR3 is made up of 15 amino acids. CDR1 and CDR2 (germline): LNHDA, SQIVND (reference sequence). The CDR3 nucleotides read TGTGCCAGTAGTATGGAGGATCAATTCGCCAACGAGCAGTACTTC. The encoded protein is CASSMEDQFANEQYF.

The rearrangement links TRBV11-3 to TRBJ2-7; D not resolved. Between the trimmed V and J ends, which lost 0 bases and 0 bases, there was a span of 12 bases. Germline V gene data show CDR1 as SGHNT and CDR2 as YENEEA. The CDR3 runs to 16 residues. CDR3 bases: TGTGCCAGCAGCTTAGAATTGGCTGGCATCTCCTACGAGCAGTACTTC. Encoded protein: CASSLELAGISYEQYF.

This clone was counted a few times. The chain joins TRBV6-1 to TRBJ1-3; D is ambiguous. CDR1 and CDR2 (germline): MNHNS, SASEGT. Between the trimmed V and J ends, which lost 4 bases and 2 bases, there was a span of 15 bases. The CDR3 sequence is 16 residues long. The CDR3 is CASSGDLWAPGNTIYF. The CDR3 coding sequence is TGTGCCAGCAGTGGCGATTTATGGGCCCCTGGAAACACCATATATTTT.

The rearrangement uses TRBV27 and TRBJ1-6, with TRBD1 matching 9 bases. J was trimmed by 10 bases and V by 7 bases; bases with no gene match: 11. CDR3 length: 15 residues. CDR1 and CDR2 from the germline V gene are MNHEY and SMNVEV (reference sequence). The CDR3 region is CASKAGDRVFSPLHF. The CDR3 region has the DNA TGTGCCAGCAAGGCGGGGGACAGGGTTTTCTCACCCCTCCACTTT.

The chain uses TRBV18 and TRBJ1-6; a possible D gene is TRBD1 (5 bases). The CDR3 is 17 residues long. The germline gives CDR1 KGHSH, CDR2 LQKENI. Trimming shortened V by 1 base and J by 0 bases, and 10 bases separated the two germline ends. The CDR3 loop is CASSPRDRSSYNSPLHF. The DNA of the CDR3 is TGTGCCAGCTCACCACGCGACAGAAGCTCCTATAATTCACCCCTCCACTTT.

The CDR3 region is CASSPAGGSRDTQYF. The CDR3 nucleotides are TGTGCCAGCTCGCCAGCGGGAGGGTCCAGAGATACGCAGTATTTT. This sequence joins TRBV5-6 and TRBJ2-3; TRBD2 matches at 10 bases. With 7 bases clipped from V and 5 bases from J, the junction kept 10 bases outside the gene matches. In germline, CDR1 is SGHDT, CDR2 YYEEEE. The CDR3 consists of 15 residues.

This sequence joins TRBV5-1 and TRBJ2-6; TRBD1 matches at 12 bases. This CDR3 comprises 18 residues. V lost 0 bases to trimming and J lost 0 bases; unmatched junction nucleotides: 1. Germline CDR1 reads SGHRS; CDR2 reads YFSETQ. DNA of the CDR3: TGCGCCAGCAGCTTGGTGGGACAGGGGGCCTCTGGGGCCAACGTCCTGACTTTC. Amino acids: CASSLVGQGASGANVLTF.

This clone was detected once. This chain uses TRBV2 with TRBJ2-5, with 8 bases aligning to TRBD2. The CDR3 contains 15 residues. Germline V CDR1 and CDR2: SNHLY, FYNNEI. Losses at the gene ends were 4 bases for V and 4 bases for J; bases not matched to a gene: 8. The CDR3 DNA is TGTGCCAGCAGTGCCTCCAGCGGGAGCCCAGAGACCCAGTACTTC. Translated: CASSASSGSPETQYF.

The chain is built from TRBV18 and TRBJ2-7; D is unclear. Looked up from germline, CDR1 is KGHSH and CDR2 is LQKENI. V dropped 5 bases and J dropped 0 bases, with 11 bases sitting between them. The CDR3 consists of 14 residues. For the CDR3, the DNA is TGTGCCAGCTCAACCCTAGGATCCTCCTACGAGCAGTACTTC. The encoded protein is CASSTLGSSYEQYF.